This T cell receptor beta chain appears in the sequencing data of a study of graft-versus-host responses after intestinal transplantation. Whole-study findings and limits: After transplant, early declines in HvG clones were associated with peak levels of circulating GvH clones. Detected in recipient marrow were GvH clones, some of which were first observed in ileum or blood. Across patients carrying graft-donor T cell macrochimerism, allografts held high graft-versus-host to host-versus-graft clonal ratios.

Generated by immunoSEQ multiplex PCR, the TCRdb table keeps only in-frame clones and is missing some. This table holds around 20,000 clones, about 45% found once. The input for sequencing was alloreactive CD4+ T cells from a mixed lymphocyte reaction culture, taken before intestinal transplant. Subset given: CFSE-low proliferating T cells sorted from roughly 6-day pre-transplant mixed lymphocyte reaction (GvH or HvG direction). This receptor was obtained from a human patient who received an intestinal transplant.

This CDR3 reads CSVEESTDTQYF. CDR3 in DNA: TGCAGCGTGGAGGAGAGCACAGATACGCAGTATTTT. The gene calls are TRBV29-1 and TRBJ2-3; TRBD2 might be the D (5 bases). Germline assignment: CDR1 SQVTM and CDR2 ANQGSEA. V was trimmed by 6 bases and J by 0 bases, leaving 7 bases between them. The CDR3 is 12 amino acids.